This is a list of T cell receptor beta chains from one sample in a study of CD8+ T cells in alopecia areata. Generated by immunoSEQ multiplex PCR, the TCRdb table keeps only in-frame clones and is missing some. Of 100,000 to 150,000 clones in the sample, roughly two thirds were seen once. Sequences were obtained from CD4+ T cells sorted from blood. The receptor set was obtained from a human donor in good health. The CDR3 runs from the conserved cysteine through the conserved F or W. Fields, in order: clone size, J gene, D gene, CDR3 length, V gene, CDR3 protein, CDR3 DNA. The D gene is left open where the match is weak. For some rows the clone size is stated as once, few or many, or as a class when expanded; others skip it.

abundance: NA
j_gene: TRBJ2-3
d_gene: NA
len: 14
v_gene: TRBV15
CDR3aa: CATSSRGASDTQYF
CDR3nt: TGTGCCACCAGCAGTCGGGGGGCGTCAGATACGCAGTATTTT

abundance: NA
j_gene: TRBJ2-5
d_gene: TRBD1
len: 15
v_gene: TRBV6-1
CDR3aa: CASSARTGGRETQYF
CDR3nt: TGTGCCAGCAGTGCTCGGACAGGAGGCCGGGAGACCCAGTACTTC

abundance: NA
j_gene: TRBJ2-4
d_gene: NA
len: 15
v_gene: TRBV4-2
CDR3aa: CASSQDLGTKNIQYF
CDR3nt: TGTGCCAGCAGCCAAGATCTGGGGACCAAAAACATTCAGTACTTC

abundance: NA
j_gene: TRBJ1-2
d_gene: NA
len: 14
v_gene: TRBV7-2
CDR3aa: CASSLGWGTYGYTF
CDR3nt: TGTGCCAGCAGCTTAGGGTGGGGGACCTATGGCTACACCTTC

abundance: NA
j_gene: TRBJ2-5
d_gene: NA
len: 13
v_gene: TRBV5-8
CDR3aa: CASSLGGTKTQYF
CDR3nt: TGTGCCAGCAGCTTGGGAGGGACCAAGACCCAGTACTTC

abundance: NA
j_gene: TRBJ1-6
d_gene: TRBD1
len: 14
v_gene: TRBV7-9
CDR3aa: CASSTTGSGSPLHF
CDR3nt: TGTGCCAGCAGTACGACAGGGTCGGGGTCACCCCTCCACTTT

abundance: NA
j_gene: TRBJ2-4
d_gene: TRBD2
len: 15
v_gene: TRBV5-1
CDR3aa: CASRTAGERKNIQYF
CDR3nt: TGCGCCAGCCGTACAGCGGGGGAGAGGAAAAACATTCAGTACTTC

abundance: NA
j_gene: TRBJ1-2
d_gene: NA
len: 11
v_gene: TRBV7-6
CDR3aa: CASIPSYGYTF
CDR3nt: TGTGCCAGCATTCCCAGCTATGGCTACACCTTC

abundance: NA
j_gene: TRBJ2-7
d_gene: NA
len: 13
v_gene: TRBV27
CDR3aa: CASMRPTDYEQYF
CDR3nt: TGTGCCAGCATGAGACCGACGGATTACGAGCAGTACTTC

abundance: NA
j_gene: TRBJ1-2
d_gene: NA
len: 11
v_gene: TRBV7-9
CDR3aa: CASSLAVGYTF
CDR3nt: TGTGCCAGCAGCTTAGCTGTGGGCTACACCTTC

abundance: few
j_gene: TRBJ2-2
d_gene: NA
len: 14
v_gene: TRBV5-7
CDR3aa: CASSLNRRAGELFF
CDR3nt: TGTGCCAGCAGCTTAAATCGGCGGGCCGGGGAGCTGTTTTTT

abundance: NA
j_gene: TRBJ1-5
d_gene: NA
len: 13
v_gene: TRBV5-1
CDR3aa: CASSLGSNQPQHF
CDR3nt: TGCGCCAGCAGCTTGGGGAGCAATCAGCCCCAGCATTTT

abundance: NA
j_gene: TRBJ2-2
d_gene: NA
len: 14
v_gene: TRBV30
CDR3aa: CAWNLEENTGELFF
CDR3nt: TGTGCCTGGAATTTGGAAGAGAACACCGGGGAGCTGTTTTTT

abundance: NA
j_gene: TRBJ2-4
d_gene: NA
len: 14
v_gene: TRBV30
CDR3aa: CAWSVAGAKNIQYF
CDR3nt: TGTGCCTGGAGTGTAGCTGGGGCCAAAAACATTCAGTACTTC

abundance: NA
j_gene: TRBJ1-1
d_gene: TRBD1
len: 13
v_gene: TRBV11-1
CDR3aa: CASSPDRGTEAFF
CDR3nt: TGTGCCAGCAGCCCCGACAGGGGCACTGAAGCTTTCTTT

abundance: NA
j_gene: TRBJ2-5
d_gene: NA
len: 14
v_gene: TRBV5-1
CDR3aa: CASSGGGAQETQYF
CDR3nt: TGCGCCAGCAGCGGAGGGGGGGCCCAAGAGACCCAGTACTTC

abundance: NA
j_gene: TRBJ2-5
d_gene: TRBD2
len: 16
v_gene: TRBV7-2
CDR3aa: CASSLVAGGLQETQYF
CDR3nt: TGTGCCAGCAGCTTAGTTGCGGGGGGCCTTCAAGAGACCCAGTACTTC

abundance: NA
j_gene: TRBJ1-1
d_gene: NA
len: 12
v_gene: TRBV25-1
CDR3aa: CASSDRNTEAFF
CDR3nt: TGTGCCAGCAGTGACCGGAACACTGAAGCTTTCTTT

abundance: NA
j_gene: TRBJ2-5
d_gene: NA
len: 12
v_gene: TRBV25-1
CDR3aa: CASSVPGETQYF
CDR3nt: TGTGCCAGCAGTGTCCCGGGAGAGACCCAGTACTTC

abundance: NA
j_gene: TRBJ1-2
d_gene: NA
len: 13
v_gene: TRBV7-9
CDR3aa: CASSLGEGRGYTF
CDR3nt: TGTGCCAGCAGCCTCGGGGAGGGACGCGGCTACACCTTC

abundance: NA
j_gene: TRBJ2-1
d_gene: NA
len: 12
v_gene: TRBV5-1
CDR3aa: CASSLASNEQFF
CDR3nt: TGCGCCAGCAGCTTGGCCTCCAATGAGCAGTTCTTC

abundance: NA
j_gene: TRBJ2-3
d_gene: TRBD2
len: 14
v_gene: TRBV29-1
CDR3aa: CSVGVAGGSDTQYF
CDR3nt: TGCAGCGTTGGAGTAGCGGGGGGCTCAGATACGCAGTATTTT

abundance: NA
j_gene: TRBJ1-4
d_gene: NA
len: 16
v_gene: TRBV7-2
CDR3aa: CASSLGRGGMGEKLFF
CDR3nt: TGTGCCAGCAGCTTAGGCAGGGGCGGGATGGGTGAAAAACTGTTTTTT

abundance: NA
j_gene: TRBJ2-3
d_gene: NA
len: 15
v_gene: TRBV5-1
CDR3aa: CASRSQRSNTDTQYF
CDR3nt: TGCGCCAGCAGATCTCAGCGGAGCAACACAGATACGCAGTATTTT

abundance: once
j_gene: TRBJ2-2
d_gene: TRBD1
len: 17
v_gene: TRBV27
CDR3aa: CASSLGWGQGRTGELFF
CDR3nt: TGTGCCAGCAGTTTAGGCTGGGGACAGGGGAGGACCGGGGAGCTGTTTTTT

abundance: NA
j_gene: TRBJ2-5
d_gene: NA
len: 14
v_gene: TRBV5-1
CDR3aa: CASSFGPGAETQYF
CDR3nt: TGCGCCAGCAGCTTTGGTCCGGGGGCAGAGACCCAGTACTTC

abundance: NA
j_gene: TRBJ2-3
d_gene: TRBD2
len: 15
v_gene: TRBV19
CDR3aa: CASSTSGGATDTQYF
CDR3nt: TGTGCCAGTAGCACTAGCGGGGGAGCAACAGATACGCAGTATTTT

abundance: NA
j_gene: TRBJ2-5
d_gene: NA
len: 18
v_gene: TRBV4-1
CDR3aa: CASSRRQGSEDPKETQYF
CDR3nt: TGCGCCAGCAGCCGACGCCAGGGTAGCGAGGACCCTAAAGAGACCCAGTACTTC

abundance: NA
j_gene: TRBJ1-2
d_gene: NA
len: 13
v_gene: TRBV30
CDR3aa: CAWSATGPYGYTF
CDR3nt: TGTGCCTGGAGCGCTACAGGGCCCTATGGCTACACCTTC

abundance: few
j_gene: TRBJ2-2
d_gene: TRBD2
len: 12
v_gene: TRBV2
CDR3aa: CASRLAAGELFF
CDR3nt: TGTGCCAGCAGACTAGCGGCCGGGGAGCTGTTTTTT

abundance: NA
j_gene: TRBJ2-7
d_gene: NA
len: 12
v_gene: TRBV29-1
CDR3aa: CSRGRGWYEQYF
CDR3nt: TGCAGCCGAGGCAGGGGTTGGTACGAGCAGTACTTC

abundance: NA
j_gene: TRBJ2-7
d_gene: NA
len: 12
v_gene: TRBV30
CDR3aa: CAWGYGTYEQYF
CDR3nt: TGTGCCTGGGGTTACGGTACCTACGAGCAGTACTTC

abundance: NA
j_gene: TRBJ1-2
d_gene: TRBD1
len: 15
v_gene: TRBV9
CDR3aa: CASTKIGTVNYGYTF
CDR3nt: TGTGCCAGCACCAAAATCGGGACAGTTAACTATGGCTACACCTTC

abundance: NA
j_gene: TRBJ2-3
d_gene: TRBD1
len: 16
v_gene: TRBV29-1
CDR3aa: CSATGHLSNRADTQYF
CDR3nt: TGCAGCGCGACAGGGCACCTTTCGAATCGGGCAGATACGCAGTATTTT

abundance: NA
j_gene: TRBJ2-5
d_gene: TRBD2
len: 16
v_gene: TRBV4-1
CDR3aa: CASSPDPTSGEETQYF
CDR3nt: TGCGCCAGCAGCCCCGACCCCACTAGCGGAGAAGAGACCCAGTACTTC

abundance: NA
j_gene: TRBJ1-2
d_gene: NA
len: 14
v_gene: TRBV4-1
CDR3aa: CASSQDPTRGGYTF
CDR3nt: TGCGCCAGCAGCCAAGATCCCACGAGAGGAGGCTACACCTTC

abundance: NA
j_gene: TRBJ1-2
d_gene: NA
len: 14
v_gene: TRBV27
CDR3aa: CASSAAGAHYGYTF
CDR3nt: TGTGCCAGCAGTGCCGCGGGGGCTCACTATGGCTACACCTTC

abundance: few
j_gene: TRBJ2-1
d_gene: NA
len: 12
v_gene: TRBV29-1
CDR3aa: CSADGTLNEQFF
CDR3nt: TGCAGCGCCGACGGGACTCTCAATGAGCAGTTCTTC

abundance: NA
j_gene: TRBJ2-3
d_gene: TRBD2
len: 14
v_gene: TRBV29-1
CDR3aa: CSVETSGLTDTQYF
CDR3nt: TGCAGCGTTGAAACTAGCGGGCTCACAGATACGCAGTATTTT

abundance: few
j_gene: TRBJ2-5
d_gene: NA
len: 12
v_gene: TRBV29-1
CDR3aa: CSVDAAGETQYF
CDR3nt: TGCAGCGTTGATGCGGCGGGAGAGACCCAGTACTTC

abundance: NA
j_gene: TRBJ1-2
d_gene: NA
len: 12
v_gene: TRBV7-2
CDR3aa: CASSHYNYGYTF
CDR3nt: TGTGCCAGCAGCCACTATAACTATGGCTACACCTTC

abundance: NA
j_gene: TRBJ1-5
d_gene: NA
len: 15
v_gene: TRBV4-2
CDR3aa: CASSQDGRGDQPQHF
CDR3nt: TGTGCCAGCAGCCAAGATGGCAGGGGTGATCAGCCCCAGCATTTT

abundance: NA
j_gene: TRBJ2-1
d_gene: TRBD2
len: 15
v_gene: TRBV11-2
CDR3aa: CASSIRDYSYNEQFF
CDR3nt: TGTGCCAGCAGTATTAGGGACTACTCCTACAATGAGCAGTTCTTC

abundance: few
j_gene: TRBJ2-7
d_gene: NA
len: 14
v_gene: TRBV2
CDR3aa: CASVTGRSGYEQYF
CDR3nt: TGTGCCAGTGTCACAGGTCGGTCGGGGTACGAGCAGTACTTC

abundance: NA
j_gene: TRBJ1-2
d_gene: NA
len: 14
v_gene: TRBV29-1
CDR3aa: CSVDPRNTPGGYTF
CDR3nt: TGCAGCGTTGACCCACGGAACACACCAGGCGGCTACACCTTC

abundance: NA
j_gene: TRBJ2-3
d_gene: NA
len: 14
v_gene: TRBV10-3
CDR3aa: CAISGPSPTDTQYF
CDR3nt: TGTGCCATCAGTGGTCCCAGCCCCACAGATACGCAGTATTTT